Below, one T cell receptor (beta chain) is given with its context. Data came from immunoSEQ multiplex PCR; TCRdb stores just in-frame clones and leaves some out. Of around 250,000 clones in the sample, 85% to 90% were seen once. The germline gives CDR1 LGHDT, CDR2 YNNKEL (reference sequence). V was shortened by 0 bases and J by 5 bases, with 7 bases between the two germline ends. This CDR3 has 13 amino acids. These data are taken from a study of blood T cell repertoires in COVID-19. Overall study context: Sites across the United States, Italy and Spain contributed samples from acute and convalescent COVID-19. PBMCs, B-cell-depleted T cells, or T cells were the source of the cDNA or gDNA that made up the material.

The V call is TRBV3-1 (or the pseudogene TRBV3-2), the J call TRBJ1-2; D gene ambiguous. The origin of this receptor is a woman in her sixties or seventies with COVID-19, enrolled during active disease. The specimen sequenced was peripheral blood. This CDR3 reads CASSQDKRYGYTF. As DNA, the CDR3 is TGTGCCAGCAGCCAAGATAAGCGGTATGGCTACACCTTC.